This is a list of T cell receptor beta chains from one sample in a study of early T cells in non-severe SARS-CoV-2 infection. TCRdb re-derived calls from the 5' RACE reads in MiXCR, one entry per CDR3 protein. The sample contains about 48,000 distinct CDR3 sequences, around 9.5% of which appear only once. The sequencing sample was made of whole blood. These receptors were obtained from an adult who was a healthcare worker with PCR-confirmed SARS-CoV-2 infection or an uninfected control (not recorded which). The CDR3 runs from the conserved cysteine through the conserved F or W. The D gene is left open where the match is weak. Not every row has a clone size; where given, it reads once, few, many or a size class.

d_call j_call v_call clone_size cdr3_aa cdr3_nt
- TRBJ2-3 TRBV11-2 many CASSFPTGDTQYF TGTGCCAGCAGCTTTCCCACAGGGGATACGCAGTATTTT
TRBD2 TRBJ2-1 TRBV7-9 many CASGLAGGNNEQFF TGTGCCAGCGGACTAGCGGGAGGAAACAATGAGCAGTTCTTC
- TRBJ2-3 TRBV28 few CASRGNGDTQYF TGTGCCAGCAGAGGAAATGGAGATACGCAGTATTTT
- TRBJ2-7 TRBV6-5 few CASSYSSWGRGEQYF TGTGCCAGCAGTTACTCGTCTTGGGGTAGAGGCGAGCAGTACTTC
- TRBJ1-4 TRBV6-1 - CASSDRAGRNEKLFF TGTGCCAGCAGTGACCGAGCAGGAAGAAATGAAAAACTGTTTTTT
TRBD2 TRBJ2-7 TRBV27 many CASSLYASGRGSYEQYF TGTGCCAGCAGTTTATACGCTAGCGGGAGGGGATCCTACGAGCAGTACTTC
TRBD1 TRBJ2-5 TRBV7-2 few CASSWDRFQETQYF TGTGCCAGCAGCTGGGACAGGTTCCAAGAGACCCAGTACTTC
- TRBJ2-2 TRBV18 many CASPSTSNTGELFF TGTGCCAGCCCCAGCACATCGAACACCGGGGAGCTGTTTTTT
TRBD2 TRBJ2-3 TRBV6-6 many CASRGAGGEVDTQYF TGTGCCAGCAGAGGGGCGGGAGGGGAGGTAGATACGCAGTATTTT
- TRBJ2-1 TRBV12-5 many CASGFQGSYNEQFF TGTGCTAGTGGCTTCCAGGGTTCCTACAATGAGCAGTTCTTC
TRBD1 TRBJ2-7 TRBV24-1 - CATSDLTGGYEQYF TGTGCCACCAGTGATTTGACAGGGGGCTACGAGCAGTACTTC
- TRBJ2-7 TRBV19 - CASSIGPWQYF TGTGCCAGTAGTATAGGTCCATGGCAGTACTTC
- TRBJ2-1 TRBV7-8 few CASSHPGPNEQFF TGTGCCAGCAGCCACCCGGGGCCCAATGAGCAGTTCTTC
TRBD2 TRBJ2-2 TRBV12-3/TRBV12-4 many CASSSRTSGRKAGELFF TGTGCCAGCAGTTCAAGGACTAGCGGGAGAAAGGCCGGGGAGCTGTTTTTT
TRBD2 TRBJ2-1 TRBV5-4 many CASSAPTSGVYNEQFF TGTGCCAGCAGCGCCCCGACTAGCGGAGTATACAATGAGCAGTTCTTC
- TRBJ2-2 TRBV7-8 many CASLKRGTGELFF TGTGCCAGCCTTAAACGGGGAACCGGGGAGCTGTTTTTT
- TRBJ2-2 TRBV7-9 many CASSLGYGSVNTGELFF TGTGCCAGCAGCCTAGGTTACGGGAGCGTAAACACCGGGGAGCTGTTTTTT
- TRBJ2-5 TRBV28 few CASAEGSGETQYF TGTGCCAGCGCTGAAGGGTCGGGAGAGACCCAGTACTTC
- TRBJ2-3 TRBV29-1 many CSIGGATSTDTQYF TGCAGCATAGGTGGGGCCACTAGCACAGATACGCAGTATTTT
- TRBJ2-3 TRBV27 few CASRMGGLGSWTQYF TGTGCCAGCCGTATGGGGGGATTGGGTTCTTGGACGCAGTATTTT
TRBD1 TRBJ2-1 TRBV20-1 many CSARDTGDEQFF TGCAGTGCTAGAGATACAGGGGATGAGCAGTTCTTC
TRBD1 TRBJ2-1 TRBV29-1 many CSVDGQGTYNEQFF TGCAGCGTTGACGGACAGGGGACCTACAATGAGCAGTTCTTC
- TRBJ2-3 TRBV6-6 many CASSQVPVTDTQYF TGTGCCAGCAGCCAGGTCCCTGTCACAGATACGCAGTATTTT
- TRBJ1-1 TRBV14 few CASSPFAGSNTEAFF TGTGCCAGCAGCCCCTTTGCGGGGTCGAACACTGAAGCTTTCTTT
- TRBJ2-3 TRBV18 few CASSPGTEQITDTQYF TGTGCCAGCTCACCAGGTACAGAGCAGATCACAGATACGCAGTATTTT
- TRBJ1-1 TRBV7-6 many CASSRTQNTEAFF TGTGCCAGCAGCCGAACACAGAACACTGAAGCTTTCTTT
TRBD2 TRBJ2-2 TRBV5-4 few CASSSSGAGTGELFF TGTGCCAGCAGCAGCAGCGGGGCTGGGACCGGGGAGCTGTTTTTT
- TRBJ2-3 TRBV21-1 many CASSTGTGGKREKSDTQYF TGTGCCAGCAGCACCGGGACAGGGGGCAAGCGGGAGAAGTCAGATACGCAGTATTTT
- TRBJ2-7 TRBV27 many CASSLSAASYEQYF TGTGCCAGCAGTTTATCGGCAGCATCCTACGAGCAGTACTTC
- TRBJ1-5 TRBV30 many CAWSVGGALGQPQHF TGTGCCTGGAGTGTCGGAGGGGCGCTGGGTCAGCCCCAGCATTTT
- TRBJ2-7 TRBV7-9 - CASSPTASYEQYF TGTGCCAGCAGCCCTACAGCATCCTACGAGCAGTACTTC
- TRBJ1-4 TRBV27 many CASSLMRESEKLFF TGTGCCAGCAGTTTAATGAGGGAGAGCGAAAAACTGTTTTTT
- TRBJ1-2 TRBV30 many CAWSMGINYGYTF TGTGCCTGGAGTATGGGGATTAACTATGGCTACACCTTC
- TRBJ1-2 TRBV20-1 many CSARDPAVSGYTF TGCAGTGCTAGAGATCCGGCAGTCTCTGGCTACACCTTC
- TRBJ2-5 TRBV7-2 few CASSSKGFFSNQETQYF TGTGCCAGCAGCTCCAAGGGTTTCTTCTCGAACCAAGAGACCCAGTACTTC
- TRBJ2-3 TRBV3-1 - CASSQVLRPDTQYF TGTGCCAGCAGCCAAGTTCTCCGGCCGGATACGCAGTATTTT
TRBD2 TRBJ2-2 TRBV6-5 - CASSDGLAGVAELFF TGTGCCAGCAGTGACGGTTTAGCGGGAGTCGCGGAGCTGTTTTTT